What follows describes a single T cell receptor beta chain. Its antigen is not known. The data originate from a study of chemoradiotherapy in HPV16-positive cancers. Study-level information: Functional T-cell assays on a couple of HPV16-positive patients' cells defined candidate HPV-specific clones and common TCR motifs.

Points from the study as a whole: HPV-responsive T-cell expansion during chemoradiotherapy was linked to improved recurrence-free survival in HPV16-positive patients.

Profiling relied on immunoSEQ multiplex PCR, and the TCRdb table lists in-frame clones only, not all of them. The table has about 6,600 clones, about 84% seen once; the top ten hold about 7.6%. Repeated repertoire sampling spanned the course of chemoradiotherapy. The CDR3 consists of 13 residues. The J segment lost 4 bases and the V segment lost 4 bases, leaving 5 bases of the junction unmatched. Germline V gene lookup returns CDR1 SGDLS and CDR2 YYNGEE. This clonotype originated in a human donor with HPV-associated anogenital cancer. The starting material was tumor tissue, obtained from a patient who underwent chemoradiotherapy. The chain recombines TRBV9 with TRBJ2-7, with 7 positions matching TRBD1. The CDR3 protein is CASSRDSGYEQYF. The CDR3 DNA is TGTGCCAGCAGCCGGGACAGTGGTTACGAGCAGTACTTC.